A single sample is the source of the 26 T cell receptor beta chains below, sequenced in a study of cytomegalovirus exposure and HLA in healthy donors. PCR used 60 Vbeta primers and 13 Jbeta primers. The assay was immunoSEQ multiplex PCR, and TCRdb's table has in-frame clones only and misses some. Of 150,000 to 200,000 clones in the sample, roughly four fifths are singletons; the top ten hold approximately 4%. The sequenced sample was PBMCs. The receptors derive from a man aged 50 to 60 in good health and CMV-seropositive.

This clone was seen a few times. The chain is built from TRBV4-3 and TRBJ1-1; a possible D gene is TRBD1 (6 bases). Germline V lookup: CDR1 LGHNA, CDR2 YSLEER. Trimming left V 0 bases short and J 4 bases short, with 12 bases between. This CDR3 spans 15 amino acids. DNA of the CDR3: TGCGCCAGCAGCCAAGATTCTGGCAGGGGCACTGAAGCTTTCTTT. As protein: CASSQDSGRGTEAFF.

The V call is TRBV7-3, the J call TRBJ2-2, with 8 bases matching TRBD2. J was trimmed by 3 bases and V by 6 bases; bases with no gene match: 9. The V gene's germline CDR1 is SGHTA and CDR2 FQGTGA. The CDR3 totals 16 residues. As DNA, the CDR3 is TGTGCCAGCAGATACCTTAGCGGGGACTACACCGGGGAGCTGTTTTTT. It codes for CASRYLSGDYTGELFF.

This clone came up once. The CDR3: CASSMGQGSAEAFF. The DNA of the CDR3 is TGTGCCAGTAGTATGGGACAGGGGAGCGCTGAAGCTTTCTTT. The chain carries TRBV19 and TRBJ1-1, with 10 positions matching TRBD1. This CDR3 region has 14 residues. The germline V gene has CDR1 LNHDA and CDR2 SQIVND (reference sequence). Trimming cost V 3 bases and J 6 bases; bases outside gene matches: 4. Looking up the rest from reference TRBV19 and TRBJ1-1 gives the full variable domain: DGGITQSPKYLFRKEGQNVTLSCEQNLNHDAMYWYRQDPGQGLRLIYYSQIVNDFQKGDIAEGYSVSREKKESFPLTVTSAQKNPTAFYLCASSMGQGSAEAFFGQGTRLTVV.

Turning to this clone: The sample has other DNA sequences that encode this CDR3 too. The CDR3 DNA follows: TGTGCCAGCAGCTTAGGCACAGGCGACAATCAGCCCCAGCATTTT. This gives the protein CASSLGTGDNQPQHF. V gene TRBV7-2 combines with J gene TRBJ1-5, with D maybe TRBD1 (5 bases). The germline CDR1 and CDR2 sequences are SGHTA and FQGNSA. The V and J ends lost 1 base and 3 bases respectively, with 10 bases between them. This CDR3 is built from 15 residues.

The chain couples TRBV7-6 to TRBJ1-1; weak D call: TRBD1 (5 bases). The V gene's germline CDR1 is SGHVS and CDR2 FNYEAQ. The V end was cut by 5 bases, the J end by 5 bases, with 18 bases between. There are 15 residues in the CDR3. This CDR3 is CASSRGGVGRTEAFF. The CDR3 DNA reads as TGTGCCAGCAGCCGGGGAGGGGTGGGGAGAACTGAAGCTTTCTTT.

The DNA of the CDR3 is TGCGCCAGCAGCTTGTTACCCTCCGGGACAGGGGTTGATCAGCCCCAGCATTTT. Residues: CASSLLPSGTGVDQPQHF. V gene TRBV5-1 combines with J gene TRBJ1-5; the match to TRBD1 covers 10 bases. The CDR3 totals 18 residues. Germline CDR1 reads SGHRS; CDR2 reads YFSETQ. The trim removed 1 base at V and 5 bases at J, leaving 12 bases unmatched.

V usage is TRBV6-5 and J usage is TRBJ1-2, with TRBD1 as a possible D gene (6 bases). V gave up 5 bases and J gave up 5 bases, with 15 bases separating them. This CDR3 contains 14 residues. Germline V gene lookup returns CDR1 MNHEY and CDR2 SVGAGI. The CDR3 bases are TGTGCCAGCAGTACTTCCGGGACACAGTATGGCTACACCTTC. This sequence encodes CASSTSGTQYGYTF.

The rearrangement uses TRBV27 and TRBJ2-1, with 12 bases identical to TRBD2. The germline gives CDR1 MNHEY, CDR2 SMNVEV (reference sequence). CDR3 size: 15 residues. V lost 2 bases to trimming and J lost 9 bases; unmatched junction nucleotides: 5. CDR3: CASSLLAGGPVEQFF. The CDR3 DNA follows: TGTGCCAGCAGTTTACTAGCGGGGGGGCCGGTTGAGCAGTTCTTC.

CDR3 protein: CASSFAGQGSYEQYF. The CDR3 nucleotides are TGTGCCAGCAGTTTCGCGGGACAGGGATCCTACGAGCAGTACTTC. The chain is built from TRBV27 and TRBJ2-7; 9 nucleotides match TRBD1. Germline CDR1 is MNHEY and CDR2 is SMNVEV (reference sequence). J gave up 1 base and V 3 bases, and 4 bases lay outside the gene matches. This CDR3 region has 15 residues.

This chain connects TRBV14 to TRBJ2-3; D uncertain. Germline values: CDR1 SGHDN, CDR2 FVKESK. The CDR3 totals 16 residues. Between the trimmed V and J ends, which lost 0 bases and 5 bases, there was a span of 15 bases. As DNA, the CDR3 is TGTGCCAGCAGCCAAGATCGGTTTTTTTCCGGAGATACGCAGTATTTT. Translated, it gives CASSQDRFFSGDTQYF. Complete variable domain (other parts from reference TRBV14 and TRBJ2-3): EAGVTQFPSHSVIEKGQTVTLRCDPISGHDNLYWYRRVMGKEIKFLLHFVKESKQDESGMPNNRFLAERTGGTYSTLKVQPAELEDSGVYFCASSQDRFFSGDTQYFGPGTRLTVL.

This clone was counted between two and nine times. The CDR3: CASSVGTEKLRPYEQYF. DNA of the CDR3: TGTGCCAGTAGTGTAGGGACAGAGAAACTGCGACCCTACGAGCAGTACTTC. The V call is TRBV19, the J call TRBJ2-5; 7 bases line up with TRBD1. The J call may not be correct, given that the DNA end is closer to TRBJ2-7. Germline V gene lookup returns CDR1 LNHDA and CDR2 SQIVND (reference sequence). The CDR3 extends over 17 amino acids.

This clone was seen just once. V usage is TRBV9 and J usage is TRBJ1-2; D is unclear. The germline V and J ends were trimmed by 0 bases and 2 bases, with 14 bases remaining between them. This CDR3 contains 16 residues. Looked up from germline, CDR1 is SGDLS and CDR2 is YYNGEE. The CDR3, as DNA: TGTGCCAGCAGCGTAGGTGATATGGCTCCCAACTATGGCTACACCTTC. Its translation is CASSVGDMAPNYGYTF.

The chain couples TRBV2 to TRBJ2-7; weak D call: TRBD1 (5 bases). The CDR3 length is 11 residues. V gave up 5 bases and J gave up 3 bases, with 5 bases separating them. CDR1 SNHLY and CDR2 FYNNEI come from the germline V gene. The CDR3 protein is CASSQGYEQYF. The CDR3 region has the DNA TGTGCCAGCAGTCAGGGCTACGAGCAGTACTTC.

This clone was counted once. This sequence joins TRBV7-8 and TRBJ2-7; 8 bases match TRBD1. The CDR3 length is 16 residues. Trimming at V came to 4 bases and at J to 6 bases, leaving 14 bases not matched to a gene. CDR1 and CDR2 (germline): SGHVS, FQNEAQ. The CDR3 protein is CASSSQGPGQGSEQYF. The CDR3 DNA reads as TGTGCCAGCAGCTCTCAGGGACCAGGACAGGGCAGCGAGCAGTACTTC.

V and J are TRBV6-1 and TRBJ2-2; 13 nucleotides align to TRBD2. J gave up 4 bases and V 4 bases, and 9 bases lay outside the gene matches. The length of the CDR3 is 18 residues. Looked up from germline, CDR1 is MNHNS and CDR2 is SASEGT. CDR3 region: CASSVRTSGSRFTGELFF. The CDR3 DNA reads as TGTGCCAGCAGTGTCCGGACTAGCGGGAGTAGGTTCACCGGGGAGCTGTTTTTT.

J is TRBJ1-2 and V is TRBV19, with no clear D. Looked up from germline, CDR1 is LNHDA and CDR2 is SQIVND (reference sequence). The CDR3 has 14 residues. The V and J ends lost 2 bases and 1 base respectively, with 8 bases between them. The DNA for the CDR3 is TGTGCCAGTAGTATACCTCGGAGTAACTATGGCTACACCTTC. Protein product: CASSIPRSNYGYTF.

The chain has TRBV7-9 and TRBJ2-1; 9 nucleotides align to TRBD2. The CDR3 contains 16 residues. Trimming cost V 5 bases and J 4 bases; bases outside gene matches: 9. The germline V gene encodes CDR1 SEHNR and CDR2 FQNEAQ (reference sequence). The CDR3 bases are TGTGCCAGCAGCCCCATAGCGGGGGCCCAGTACAATGAGCAGTTCTTC. Amino acids: CASSPIAGAQYNEQFF.

V is TRBV28 and J is TRBJ1-1; D unclear. V dropped 3 bases and J dropped 11 bases, with 16 bases sitting between them. The CDR3 has 13 amino acids. Germline values: CDR1 MDHEN, CDR2 SYDVKM. CDR3 residues: CASSFGKPMNAFF. CDR3 in DNA: TGTGCCAGCAGTTTCGGGAAACCCATGAACGCTTTCTTT.

The chain joins TRBV25-1 to TRBJ2-1; 10 bases map to TRBD1. Germline-derived CDR1 and CDR2 are MGHDK and SYGVNS. The CDR3 extends over 16 amino acids. J gave up 9 bases and V 5 bases, and 13 bases lay outside the gene matches. The CDR3: CASSFHGRDRGSEQFF. The CDR3 region has the DNA TGTGCCAGCAGTTTTCATGGGCGGGACAGGGGCAGTGAGCAGTTCTTC.

The chain carries TRBV5-1 and TRBJ2-7, with D perhaps matching TRBD1 (6 bases). Germline loops: CDR1 SGHRS, CDR2 YFSETQ. Trimming shortened V by 7 bases and J by 7 bases, and 18 bases separated the two germline ends. The CDR3 is 13 amino acids. CDR3 residues: CASRRGNGAEQYF. The CDR3 DNA is TGCGCCAGCCGCAGGGGTAATGGAGCGGAGCAGTACTTC.

This clone was seen only a few times. The genes are TRBV6-5 and TRBJ2-3, with TRBD2 matching 8 bases. V gave up 2 bases and J gave up 5 bases; unmatched junction bases: 3. Germline loops: CDR1 MNHEY, CDR2 SVGAGI. The CDR3 runs 14 residues. The CDR3 spells CASSYDGRGDTQYF. DNA of the CDR3: TGTGCCAGCAGTTACGACGGGAGGGGAGATACGCAGTATTTT.

This chain links TRBV7-9 with TRBJ1-1; D gene unclear. Looked up from germline, CDR1 is SEHNR and CDR2 is FQNEAQ (reference sequence). The CDR3 spans 14 residues. V was clipped by 1 base and J by 3 bases, with 9 bases between them. CDR3 region: CASSLGRPDTEAFF. In DNA, the CDR3 is TGTGCCAGCAGCTTAGGCAGGCCGGACACTGAAGCTTTCTTT.

This chain links TRBV7-2 with TRBJ2-7, with D tentatively TRBD2 (5 bases). Between the trimmed V and J ends, which lost 4 bases and 0 bases, there was a span of 10 bases. Germline V gene sequence: CDR1 SGHTA, CDR2 FQGNSA. The CDR3 runs to 14 residues. CDR3 amino acids: CASSSTGSSYEQYF. The CDR3 DNA follows: TGTGCCAGCAGCTCTACTGGGAGCTCCTACGAGCAGTACTTC.

The chain is built from TRBV9 and TRBJ2-5, with D tentatively TRBD1 (6 bases). The CDR3 is 13 residues long. Trimming stripped 7 bases from V and 3 bases from J, with 13 bases between. Germline CDR1 and CDR2: SGDLS and YYNGEE. CDR3 sequence reads: CASGGSPKETQYF. The CDR3 DNA sequence: TGTGCCAGCGGGGGCAGCCCGAAAGAGACCCAGTACTTC.

The chain is built from TRBV5-1 and TRBJ1-4, with 8 bases fitting TRBD1. CDR1 and CDR2 from the germline V gene are SGHRS and YFSETQ. The V and J ends lost 4 bases and 7 bases, in that order; junction bases with no gene match: 9. The CDR3 extends over 15 amino acids. Here the CDR3 reads CASSLEGQVGEKLFF. CDR3 coding DNA: TGCGCCAGCAGCCTTGAGGGACAGGTCGGTGAAAAACTGTTTTTT.

The rearrangement links TRBV28 to TRBJ2-1, with TRBD1 identical over 9 bases. In germline, CDR1 is MDHEN, CDR2 SYDVKM. V trimming: 1 base; J trimming: 12 bases; junction bases outside the gene matches: 1. The CDR3 sequence is 12 residues long. CDR3 nucleotides: TGTGCCAGCAGTTTATTGGGACAGGGGCAGTTCTTC. As protein: CASSLLGQGQFF.